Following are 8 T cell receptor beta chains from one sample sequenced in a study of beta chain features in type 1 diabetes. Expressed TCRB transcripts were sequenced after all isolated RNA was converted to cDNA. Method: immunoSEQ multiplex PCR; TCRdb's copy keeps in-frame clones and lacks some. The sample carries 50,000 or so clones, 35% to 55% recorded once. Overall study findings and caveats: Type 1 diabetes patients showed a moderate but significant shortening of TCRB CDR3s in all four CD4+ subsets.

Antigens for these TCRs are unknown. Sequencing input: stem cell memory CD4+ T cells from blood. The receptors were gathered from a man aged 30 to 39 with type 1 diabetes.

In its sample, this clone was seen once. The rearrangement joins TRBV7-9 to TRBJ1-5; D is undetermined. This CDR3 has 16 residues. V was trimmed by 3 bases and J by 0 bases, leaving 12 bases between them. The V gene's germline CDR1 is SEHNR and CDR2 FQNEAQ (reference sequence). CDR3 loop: CASSLWAPYSNQPQHF. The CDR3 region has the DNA TGTGCCAGCAGCTTGTGGGCACCTTATAGCAATCAGCCCCAGCATTTT.

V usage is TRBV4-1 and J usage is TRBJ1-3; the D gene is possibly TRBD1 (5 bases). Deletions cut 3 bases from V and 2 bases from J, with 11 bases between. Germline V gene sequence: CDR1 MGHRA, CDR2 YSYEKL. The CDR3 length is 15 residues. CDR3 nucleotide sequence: TGCGCCAGCAGCCATGCTAGGGGCACTGGAAACACCATATATTTT. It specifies CASSHARGTGNTIYF.

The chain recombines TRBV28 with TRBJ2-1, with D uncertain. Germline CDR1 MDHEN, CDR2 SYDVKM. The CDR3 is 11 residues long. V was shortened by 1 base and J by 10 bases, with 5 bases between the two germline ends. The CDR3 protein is CASSLFGEQFF. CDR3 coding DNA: TGTGCCAGCAGTTTATTTGGCGAGCAGTTCTTC.

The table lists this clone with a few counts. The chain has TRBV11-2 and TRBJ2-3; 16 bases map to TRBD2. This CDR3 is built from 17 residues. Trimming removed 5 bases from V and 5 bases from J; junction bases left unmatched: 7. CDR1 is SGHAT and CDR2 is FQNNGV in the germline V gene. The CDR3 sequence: CASSIGTSGRARDTQYF. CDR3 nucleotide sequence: TGTGCCAGCAGCATTGGGACTAGCGGGAGGGCCAGAGATACGCAGTATTTT. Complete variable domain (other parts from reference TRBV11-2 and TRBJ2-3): EAGVAQSPRYKIIEKRQSVAFWCNPISGHATLYWYQQILGQGPKLLIQFQNNGVVDDSQLPKDRFSAERLKGVDSTLKIQPAKLEDSAVYLCASSIGTSGRARDTQYFGPGTRLTVL.

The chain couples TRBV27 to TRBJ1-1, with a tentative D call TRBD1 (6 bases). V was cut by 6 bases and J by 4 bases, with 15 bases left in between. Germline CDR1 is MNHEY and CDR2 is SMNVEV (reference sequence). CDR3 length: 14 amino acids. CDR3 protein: CASRQGRLGTEAFF. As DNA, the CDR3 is TGTGCCAGCAGACAGGGTAGGTTGGGCACTGAAGCTTTCTTT.

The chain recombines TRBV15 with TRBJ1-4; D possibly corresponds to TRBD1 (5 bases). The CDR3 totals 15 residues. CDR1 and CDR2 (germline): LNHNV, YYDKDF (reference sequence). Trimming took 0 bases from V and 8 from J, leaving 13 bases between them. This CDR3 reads CATSRESRDYEKLFF. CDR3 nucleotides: TGTGCCACCAGCAGAGAATCCAGGGATTACGAAAAACTGTTTTTT.

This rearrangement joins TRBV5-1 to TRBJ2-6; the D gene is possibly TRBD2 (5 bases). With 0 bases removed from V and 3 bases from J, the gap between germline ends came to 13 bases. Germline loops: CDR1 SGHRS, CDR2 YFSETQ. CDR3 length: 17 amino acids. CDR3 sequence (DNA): TGCGCCAGCAGCTTGGGTTTTCGGGGTTATGGGGCCAACGTCCTGACTTTC. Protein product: CASSLGFRGYGANVLTF.

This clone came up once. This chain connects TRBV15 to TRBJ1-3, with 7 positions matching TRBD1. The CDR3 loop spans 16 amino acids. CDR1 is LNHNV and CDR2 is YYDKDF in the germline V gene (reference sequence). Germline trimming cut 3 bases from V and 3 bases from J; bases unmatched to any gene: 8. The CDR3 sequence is CATSRDTGASGNTIYF. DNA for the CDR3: TGTGCCACCAGCAGGGACACAGGGGCGAGTGGAAACACCATATATTTT.